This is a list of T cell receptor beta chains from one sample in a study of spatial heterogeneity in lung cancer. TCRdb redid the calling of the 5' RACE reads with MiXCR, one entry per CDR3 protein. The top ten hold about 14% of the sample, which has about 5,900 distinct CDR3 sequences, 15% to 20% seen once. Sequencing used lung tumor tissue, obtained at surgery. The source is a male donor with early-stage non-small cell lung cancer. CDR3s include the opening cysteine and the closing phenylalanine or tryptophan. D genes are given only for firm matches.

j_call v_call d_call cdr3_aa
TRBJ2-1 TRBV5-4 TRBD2 CASRLPGGSYNEQFF
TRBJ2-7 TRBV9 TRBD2 CASSVTSGRMNEQYF
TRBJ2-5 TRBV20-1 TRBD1 CSAREPGQGAETQYF
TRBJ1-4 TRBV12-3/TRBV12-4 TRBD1 CASSLTGGNEKLFF
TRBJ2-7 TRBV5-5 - CASSLAGAIPYEQYF
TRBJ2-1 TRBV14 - CASSQDVEIQVYNEQFF
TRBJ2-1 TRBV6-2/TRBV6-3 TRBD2 CASSYKRGGLLSANEQFF
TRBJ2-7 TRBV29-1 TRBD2 CSVKQAGGTEQYF
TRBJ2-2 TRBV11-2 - CASSWADRNTGELFF
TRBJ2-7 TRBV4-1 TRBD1 CASSRAQGAGYEQYF
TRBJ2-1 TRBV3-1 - CASSQGLGENYNEQFF
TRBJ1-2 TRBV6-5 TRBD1 CASSPPGQVYGYTF
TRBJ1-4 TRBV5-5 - CASSIRQEATNEKLFF